This T cell receptor beta chain was sequenced during a study of blood T cell repertoires in COVID-19. In the study overall: Nucleic acid was either cDNA or gDNA, and it came from T cells, B-cell-depleted T cells, or PBMCs.

Original analysis: Reference gene primer amplification yielded estimated nucleated cell counts. Profiled with immunoSEQ multiplex PCR; TCRdb holds only in-frame clones, not every one. D and trimming were read from the DNA, whereas the V and J calls and clone size are those reported in that table. The profile shows about 110,000 clones, 84% of them singletons. V shed 3 bases and J 8 bases; nucleotides not matched to a gene: 7. The CDR3 totals 14 residues. CDR1 is ENHRY and CDR2 is SYGVKD in the germline V gene. The receptor's source is a woman aged 55-70 years with acute or convalescent COVID-19. Specimen: peripheral blood. The chain employs TRBV10-3 and TRBJ2-5; 9 positions agree with TRBD2. The CDR3 loop reads CAISDLAGKVTQYF. In DNA, the CDR3 is TGTGCCATCAGTGACCTAGCGGGGAAGGTAACCCAGTACTTC.